The clone carrying this T cell receptor (beta chain) was counted many times. Time point given: newly diagnosed GD, antithyroid drugs for less than 3 months. Preparation of the TCR library used RNA extracted from PBMCs. Libraries of TCR beta came from iRepertoire HTBI primers plus Arm-PCR of CDR3 regions. TCRdb used MiXCR to reprocess the multiplex PCR reads, holding one entry per CDR3 protein. The table includes under 400,000 distinct CDR3 sequences, roughly 17% detected once. The sample originates from a study of regulatory T cells in long-lasting Graves disease. Trimming took 1 base from V and 2 from J, leaving 9 bases between them. This CDR3 has 14 residues. In germline, CDR1 is MGHDK, CDR2 SYGVNS. The data were also submitted as part of a second study, on T cells in Graves' hyperthyroidism and ophthalmopathy.

The sequencing here drew on peripheral blood mononuclear cells (PBMCs), taken at new diagnosis, from a patient treated with antithyroid drugs. This sequence joins TRBV25-1 and TRBJ2-7; the D is unclear. The source of this sequence is a man aged 35-49 years with Graves disease. For the CDR3, the DNA is TGTGCCAGCAGTGAATCCGTCCGGGCCTACGAGCAGTACTTC. The encoded protein is CASSESVRAYEQYF.